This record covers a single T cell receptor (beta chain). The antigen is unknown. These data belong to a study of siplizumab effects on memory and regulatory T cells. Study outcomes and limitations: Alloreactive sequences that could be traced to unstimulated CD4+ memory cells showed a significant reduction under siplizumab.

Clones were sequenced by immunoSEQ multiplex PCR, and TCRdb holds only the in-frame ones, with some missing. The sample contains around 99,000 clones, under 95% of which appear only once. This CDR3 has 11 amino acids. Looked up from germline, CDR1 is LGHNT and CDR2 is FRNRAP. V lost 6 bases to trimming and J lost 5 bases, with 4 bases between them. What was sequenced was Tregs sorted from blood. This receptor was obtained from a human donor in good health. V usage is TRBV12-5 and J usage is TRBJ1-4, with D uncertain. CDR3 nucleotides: TGTGCTAGTGGCATAAATGAAAAACTGTTTTTT. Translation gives CASGINEKLFF.